Listed below are T cell receptor beta chains from one sample, sequenced in a study of PD-L1 blockade in urothelial cancer. The table came from immunoSEQ multiplex PCR; TCRdb's copy has only in-frame clones and leaves some out. Of under 130,000 clones listed, about 85% are singletons. Sequencing used PBMCs, obtained around atezolizumab (anti-PD-L1) treatment. The origin of the receptors is a man aged 50 or older with urothelial cancer. Each CDR3 is given without its conserved first and last residue.

j_call v_call cdr3_aa
TRBJ2-3 TRBV9 ASSPRDSAFTDTQY
TRBJ1-1 TRBV18 ASSPGRQGANEAF
TRBJ2-7 TRBV19 ASSKGTGLGEQY
TRBJ1-4 TRBV2 ASSENRVNEKLF
TRBJ2-5 TRBV5-1 ASSPSGRRETQY
TRBJ2-1 TRBV9 ASSVGGIGNNEQF
TRBJ2-7 TRBV27 ASSRPLAERSYEQY
TRBJ2-1 TRBV7-7 ASSSGSYNEQF
TRBJ1-1 TRBV18 ASSPPLRPENTEAF
TRBJ2-5 TRBV29-1 SVLRDLKETQY
TRBJ1-3 TRBV6-6 ASSYIREAGTIY
TRBJ2-1 TRBV4-1 ASSQLAPNEQF
TRBJ2-3 TRBV5-1 ASSLRGPDTQY
TRBJ2-7 TRBV10-3 AISGTQPYEQY
TRBJ2-5 TRBV5-1 ASSLVGREETQY
TRBJ2-1 TRBV7-2 ASTHSGMPYNEQF
TRBJ1-5 TRBV6-5 ASSYPVGESNQPQH
TRBJ1-6 TRBV9 ASSVTGASSPLH
TRBJ2-5 TRBV5-1 ASSAGQAIRETQY
TRBJ2-7 TRBV5-8 ASRDRGHEQY
TRBJ1-1 TRBV4-1 ASSSYDRVTEAF
TRBJ2-1 TRBV5-1 ASSRLTSGRADEQF
TRBJ2-5 TRBV6-1 ASENRRTQY
TRBJ2-4 TRBV11-2 ASGGGEGIQY
TRBJ2-5 TRBV2 ASVGNPGTQETQY
TRBJ1-6 TRBV28 ASSPPDRASSPLH
TRBJ2-5 TRBV5-1 ASSLTGGAETQY
TRBJ2-3 TRBV7-8 ASSLATSVKEDTQY
TRBJ2-7 TRBV7-8 ASSLGETSFYEQY
TRBJ1-4 TRBV28 ASSPAGTGVTNEKLF
TRBJ2-5 TRBV30 AYASPETQY
TRBJ2-3 TRBV9 ASSDPGTSGILSDTQY
TRBJ2-3 TRBV5-1 ASSLVSGVVVTDTQY
TRBJ1-6 TRBV27 ASSRQDNSPLH
TRBJ1-1 TRBV18 ASAWDSGNTEAF
TRBJ1-5 TRBV7-2 ASSRQENQPQH
TRBJ2-3 TRBV21-1 ASTIDPSGRRPDTQY
TRBJ2-2 TRBV2 ASTHVTGRAGELF
TRBJ1-1 TRBV2 ASRSPGTGAGTEAF
TRBJ1-2 TRBV5-1 ASSESTGRNYGYT
TRBJ2-7 TRBV27 ASSRSGASGSGEQY
TRBJ2-1 TRBV19 ASSPPGLAGASNEQF
TRBJ1-5 TRBV6-1 ASSESIRGGNQPQH
TRBJ2-1 TRBV27 ASSPTPGLTYNEQF
TRBJ2-1 TRBV29-1 SAHRDSSNEQF
TRBJ2-1 TRBV18 ASSPLPTGDEQF
TRBJ2-1 TRBV19 ASSQTGTSGTNQF
TRBJ2-1 TRBV2 ASSHTFSGQTYNEQF